This TCR beta chain was identified during a study of response to subunit inactivated influenza vaccine. Overall study findings and caveats: The authors proposed limited new T cell recruitment per seasonal influenza vaccination.

One entry per CDR3 protein results from TCRdb running MiXCR on the RT-PCR reads. The data contain fewer than 800,000 distinct CDR3 sequences, 15% to 19% of them singletons. This clonotype turned up a few times. Its antigen is unidentified. Germline V lookup: CDR1 LGHDT, CDR2 YNNKEL (reference sequence). V was shortened by 2 bases and J by 6 bases, with 11 bases between the two germline ends. This CDR3 region has 14 residues. The source of this sequence is a man between 45 and 60 years old who received an inactivated influenza vaccine. This sample comprised PBMCs from blood, obtained 11 to 12 days after vaccination. V is TRBV3-1 and J is TRBJ1-5; the D gene is possibly TRBD1 (6 bases). The DNA of the CDR3 is TGTGCCAGCAGCCAACAGGGGATAGGTCAGCCCCAGCATTTT. The encoded protein is CASSQQGIGQPQHF. The full variable domain, in which reference TRBV3-1 and TRBJ1-5 provide the parts outside the CDR3, is DTAVSQTPKYLVTQMGNDKSIKCEQNLGHDTMYWYKQDSKKFLKIMFSYNNKELIINETVPNRFSPKSPDKAHLNLHINSLELGDSAVYFCASSQQGIGQPQHFGDGTRLSIL.